The sequence of this T cell receptor beta chain was determined in a study of cytomegalovirus exposure and HLA in healthy donors. Study-wide points: It was only CMV serostatus that was available as immune exposure information.

About this clone: Its target is unknown.

Donors in the study were healthy people who gave bone marrow. The PCR contained 60 Vbeta and 13 Jbeta primers. TCRdb keeps only in-frame clones here, not all; method: immunoSEQ multiplex PCR. The listing records under 100,000 clones. Trimming left V 1 base short and J 4 bases short, with 5 bases between. This CDR3 has 12 amino acids. Germline-derived CDR1 and CDR2 are MNHNY and SVGAGI (reference sequence). This clonotype was obtained from a man aged 30-40 years in good health and CMV-seronegative. The genes are TRBV6-6 and TRBJ2-7; D is uncertain. Sample: PBMCs. Here the CDR3 reads CASSYYTYEQYF. DNA for the CDR3: TGTGCCAGCAGTTACTATACTTACGAGCAGTACTTC.